This is a list of T cell receptor beta chains from one sample in a study of T cells in narcolepsy. Some clones are missing from TCRdb's copy, which holds only in-frame ones; the method was immunoSEQ multiplex PCR. This sample has about 40,000 clones, with 70% to 90% found just once. Input material: CD45RA- memory CD4+ T cells from PBMCs. The receptor source for this set is a human donor with narcolepsy. CDR3s include the opening cysteine and the closing phenylalanine or tryptophan. Each record gives: J gene, D gene, V gene, CDR3 length, CDR3 protein, CDR3 DNA. A D gene is named only where the DNA matches it firmly.

j_call: TRBJ2-5
d_call: .
v_call: TRBV5-4
cdr3_length: 16
cdr3_aa: CASSSGAQRSQETQYF
cdr3_nt: TGTGCCAGCAGCTCCGGGGCCCAAAGGTCCCAAGAGACCCAGTACTTC

j_call: TRBJ2-6
d_call: .
v_call: TRBV30
cdr3_length: 14
cdr3_aa: CAWDRSSGANVLTF
cdr3_nt: TGTGCCTGGGACAGGAGCAGTGGGGCCAACGTCCTGACTTTC

j_call: TRBJ2-7
d_call: .
v_call: TRBV4-3
cdr3_length: 16
cdr3_aa: CASSQGRPSRGYEQYF
cdr3_nt: TGCGCCAGCAGCCAAGGGAGGCCCTCCCGGGGCTACGAGCAGTACTTC

j_call: TRBJ2-6
d_call: TRBD2
v_call: TRBV28
cdr3_length: 18
cdr3_aa: CASRPLAGGSSGANVLTF
cdr3_nt: TGTGCCAGCAGACCCCTAGCGGGAGGTTCCTCTGGGGCCAACGTCCTGACTTTC

j_call: TRBJ2-1
d_call: TRBD2
v_call: TRBV7-3
cdr3_length: 13
cdr3_aa: CASSLTGGNEQFF
cdr3_nt: TGCGCCAGCAGCTTAACGGGGGGCAATGAGCAGTTCTTC

j_call: TRBJ2-1
d_call: TRBD2
v_call: TRBV28
cdr3_length: 13
cdr3_aa: CASTSGITREQFF
cdr3_nt: TGTGCCAGTACTAGCGGGATAACCCGTGAGCAGTTCTTC

j_call: TRBJ2-7
d_call: TRBD1
v_call: TRBV6-1
cdr3_length: 17
cdr3_aa: CASSDIRNLDRPDEQYF
cdr3_nt: TGTGCCAGCAGTGACATCCGGAATTTGGACAGGCCGGACGAGCAGTACTTC

j_call: TRBJ1-2
d_call: .
v_call: TRBV6-1
cdr3_length: 12
cdr3_aa: CASSERTAGYTF
cdr3_nt: TGTGCCAGCAGTGAGCGGACAGCCGGCTACACCTTC

j_call: TRBJ2-7
d_call: .
v_call: TRBV6-5
cdr3_length: 13
cdr3_aa: CASTKGVTYEQYF
cdr3_nt: TGTGCCAGCACGAAGGGAGTAACCTACGAGCAGTACTTC

j_call: TRBJ2-3
d_call: TRBD2
v_call: TRBV2
cdr3_length: 14
cdr3_aa: CASSTSGRTDTQYF
cdr3_nt: TGTGCCAGCAGTACTAGCGGGAGGACAGATACGCAGTATTTT

j_call: TRBJ1-4
d_call: .
v_call: TRBV15
cdr3_length: 14
cdr3_aa: CATSSPGTNEKLFF
cdr3_nt: TGTGCCACCAGCAGTCCCGGGACAAATGAAAAACTGTTTTTT